This T cell receptor beta chain appears in the sequencing data of a study of blood T cells in healthy people across ages. Using a J-beta primer mix together with a sample-barcoded 5' primer, a second PCR was run for roughly 6 to 11 cycles. TCRdb re-derived calls from the 5' RACE reads in MiXCR, one entry per CDR3 protein. The sample gives 750,000 to 850,000 distinct CDR3 sequences, roughly 25% of which show up once; 3% to 4% is in the top ten. The CDR3 runs to 16 residues. Germline values: CDR1 LGHNA, CDR2 YSLEER. Trimming shortened V by 4 bases and J by 1 base, and 16 bases separated the two germline ends. The sample was also reused in another study, on T cells of mothers and their children. That investigation notes: Study donors consisted of a few healthy Caucasian mothers and their six children.

The source of this sequence is a boy younger than 18 in good health. Material: blood. The rearrangement joins TRBV4-3 to TRBJ1-2, with TRBD1 as a possible D gene (5 bases). CDR3 coding DNA: TGCGCCAGCAGCCCTCGGGCGGGGGTAGTTAACTATGGCTACACCTTC. Translation: CASSPRAGVVNYGYTF.